Shown below are 17 T cell receptor beta chains from a single sample sequenced in a study of identical twins. Each CDR3 protein gets one entry after TCRdb re-called the 5' RACE reads with MiXCR. The sample includes about 530,000 distinct CDR3 sequences, around 20% seen only once; the top ten take approximately 0.5%. These data also featured in a second study, about yellow fever vaccine responses in identical twins.

Sequencing was performed on CD4+ T cells sorted from blood. These receptors originate from a woman aged 18-30 years in good health.

The gene calls are TRBV11-3 and TRBJ2-1; either TRBD1 or TRBD2 may fit D (6 bases each). V was cut by 2 bases and J by 1 base, with 15 bases left in between. The CDR3 has 17 amino acids. CDR1 and CDR2 (germline): SGHNT, YENEEA. CDR3 sequence (DNA): TGTGCCAGCAGCTTAATGGCCGTAGGGGGGTCCTACAATGAGCAGTTCTTC. Translation gives CASSLMAVGGSYNEQFF.

In this sample, this clonotype turned up a few times. The rearrangement links TRBV9 to TRBJ2-2; 12 bases align to TRBD1. CDR3 length: 20 residues. V lost 0 bases and J lost 4; bases outside the gene matches: 13. Germline-derived CDR1 and CDR2 are SGDLS and YYNGEE. The chain's CDR3 is CASSVATPMGQGARTGELFF. For the CDR3, the DNA is TGTGCCAGCAGCGTAGCCACACCGATGGGACAGGGGGCTCGCACCGGGGAGCTGTTTTTT. The full variable domain, in which reference TRBV9 and TRBJ2-2 provide the parts outside the CDR3, is DSGVTQTPKHLITATGQRVTLRCSPRSGDLSVYWYQQSLDQGLQFLIQYYNGEERAKGNILERFSAQQFPDLHSELNLSSLELGDSALYFCASSVATPMGQGARTGELFFGEGSRLTVL.

The chain combines TRBV7-3 with TRBJ1-2; D ambiguous. CDR3 length equals 16 residues. Germline values: CDR1 SGHTA, CDR2 FQGTGA. V was pared by 0 bases and J by 2 bases, with 13 bases between. Here the CDR3 DNA reads TGTGCCAGCAGCTTAACCGCCACGACGGGCAACTATGGCTACACCTTC. It specifies CASSLTATTGNYGYTF. The full variable domain, its missing parts supplied by reference TRBV7-3 and TRBJ1-2, is GAGVSQTPSNKVTEKGKYVELRCDPISGHTALYWYRQSLGQGPEFLIYFQGTGAADDSGLPNDRFFAVRPEGSVSTLKIQRTERGDSAVYLCASSLTATTGNYGYTFGSGTRLTVV.

The gene calls are TRBV18 and TRBJ1-5, with D hard to call. The CDR3 is 14 amino acids. The germline V and J ends were trimmed by 4 bases and 0 bases, with 7 bases remaining between them. Germline V gene lookup returns CDR1 KGHSH and CDR2 LQKENI. The CDR3 nucleotides are TGTGCCAGCTCACTTCAGGCTAGCAATCAGCCCCAGCATTTT. Its protein product is CASSLQASNQPQHF.

A few counts support this clonotype. The chain combines TRBV7-2 with TRBJ2-1; 7 nucleotides line up with TRBD2. With 0 bases clipped from V and 6 bases from J, the junction kept 11 bases outside the gene matches. The CDR3 spans 17 residues. Per germline, CDR1 SGHTA and CDR2 FQGNSA. The CDR3 region is CASSLAWDGRFRNEQFF. CDR3 bases: TGTGCCAGCAGCTTAGCGTGGGACGGGAGGTTTCGCAATGAGCAGTTCTTC.

This clonotype turned up a few times. This could be a read error, since a much larger clone is one nucleotide away. The chain uses TRBV5-6 and TRBJ1-1; TRBD1 is a possible D gene (6 bases). Germline V lookup: CDR1 SGHDT, CDR2 YYEEEE. The V end was cut by 3 bases, the J end by 1 base, with 7 bases between. This CDR3 comprises 13 residues. The CDR3 sequence is CASSWDTNTEAFF. DNA of the CDR3: TGTGCCAGCAGCTGGGACACGAACACTGAAGCTTTCTTT.

The chain is built from TRBV24-1 and TRBJ1-4; D uncertain. V gave up 2 bases and J gave up 2 bases, with 5 bases separating them. The CDR3 is 14 amino acids. Germline V gene lookup returns CDR1 KGHDR and CDR2 SFDVKD. The CDR3 protein is CATSDSKTNEKLFF. For the CDR3, the DNA is TGTGCCACCAGTGATTCCAAGACTAATGAAAAACTGTTTTTT.

This chain connects TRBV28 to TRBJ2-7, with a possible D match to TRBD2 (5 bases). V lost 3 bases, J lost 2 bases, and 11 bases lay in between. From germline, CDR1 is MDHEN and CDR2 SYDVKM. The CDR3 extends over 14 amino acids. This CDR3 reads CASSFLGLPYEQYF. The CDR3 nucleotides are TGTGCCAGCAGTTTTCTTGGACTGCCCTACGAGCAGTACTTC.

The chain has TRBV4-1 and TRBJ2-5; D is perhaps TRBD2 (6 bases). Germline V gene lookup returns CDR1 MGHRA and CDR2 YSYEKL. The V gene lost 4 bases and the J gene lost 0 bases, with 15 bases spanning the gap. This CDR3 comprises 16 residues. Here the CDR3 DNA reads TGCGCCAGCAGCCCCCAGCGGACGGGGGACCAAGAGACCCAGTACTTC. The encoded protein is CASSPQRTGDQETQYF.

In the case of this clonotype: An end of the junction differs from the germline gene, which may be a read error. The chain employs TRBV5-1 and TRBJ1-1, with a weak D call TRBD1 (6 bases). The CDR3 spans 15 residues. In germline, CDR1 is SGHRS, CDR2 YFSETQ. The CDR3 DNA reads TGCCCCAGCAGCTGGGGGGCCCGGGGAAACACTGAAGCTTTCTTT. Its translation: CPSSWGARGNTEAFF.

This clonotype has only a few counts. The V call is TRBV4-1, the J call TRBJ2-5, with D hard to call. This CDR3 is 15 amino acids long. V shed 0 bases and J shed 2 bases, with 10 bases lying between them. CDR1 and CDR2 (germline): MGHRA, YSYEKL. CDR3 nucleotide sequence: TGCGCCAGCAGCCAAGAAAGGGAAAGGCAAGAGACCCAGTACTTC. It translates to CASSQERERQETQYF.

In its sample, this clonotype was seen a few times. The chain recombines TRBV10-3 with TRBJ1-4, with D hard to call. Germline V gene data show CDR1 as ENHRY and CDR2 as SYGVKD. The CDR3 has 15 amino acids. Trimming cost V 4 bases and J 0 bases, with 9 bases left between them. The CDR3 coding sequence is TGTGCCATCAGTGGGAGAATGGCAACTAATGAAAAACTGTTTTTT. Residues: CAISGRMATNEKLFF.

V and J are TRBV5-1 and TRBJ2-3, with no clear D. Between the trimmed V and J ends, which lost 0 bases and 5 bases, there was a span of 10 bases. This CDR3 comprises 14 residues. Germline V lookup: CDR1 SGHRS, CDR2 YFSETQ. The CDR3 protein is CASSLVAELDTQYF. As DNA, the CDR3 is TGCGCCAGCAGCTTGGTTGCGGAGCTAGATACGCAGTATTTT.

The V call is TRBV6-1, the J call TRBJ2-7; TRBD1 matches at 12 bases. Germline assignment: CDR1 MNHNS and CDR2 SASEGT. Trimming at V came to 6 bases and at J to 5 bases, leaving 5 bases not matched to a gene. This CDR3 contains 14 residues. The CDR3 here is CASSRDRGRDEQYF. The CDR3 bases are TGTGCCAGCAGCCGGGACAGGGGGCGCGACGAGCAGTACTTC.

This clonotype was seen more than once but under ten times. This chain connects TRBV20-1 to TRBJ1-2; 12 bases fit TRBD1. Per the germline V gene, CDR1 is DFQATT and CDR2 is SNEGSKA (reference sequence). The CDR3 extends over 15 amino acids. The V and J ends lost 0 bases and 7 bases, in that order; junction bases with no gene match: 6. The chain's CDR3 is CSARESGTGGFGYTF. The CDR3 region has the DNA TGCAGTGCTAGAGAATCCGGGACAGGGGGCTTTGGCTACACCTTC.

This clonotype has more than one count but fewer than ten. This chain uses TRBV20-1 with TRBJ2-4; 7 bases are a match to TRBD2. V dropped 6 bases and J dropped 3; count of bases not matched to a gene: 8. Germline assignment: CDR1 DFQATT and CDR2 SNEGSKA (reference sequence). The CDR3 loop spans 14 amino acids. The CDR3 DNA reads as TGCAGTGCCCAAGGGACTAACCTCAAAAACATTCAGTACTTC. This codes for CSAQGTNLKNIQYF.

The V gene is TRBV4-1, the J gene TRBJ2-1; TRBD2 agrees at 9 bases. Germline V lookup: CDR1 MGHRA, CDR2 YSYEKL. The CDR3 is 17 residues long. The junction had 11 bases not matched to a gene; V was cut back by 2 bases and J by 6 bases. The CDR3 sequence: CASSQQPPGLAVNEQFF. Here the CDR3 DNA reads TGCGCCAGCAGCCAACAACCCCCGGGACTAGCTGTCAATGAGCAGTTCTTC.